This T cell receptor beta chain was retrieved from a study of CD8+CD57+ T cells in acquired aplastic anemia. Patients who underwent sequencing had shown CD8+CD57+ cell expansion by flow cytometry. Genomic DNA constituted the template upon which TCR beta VDJ and CDR3 profiling was performed. TCRdb reprocessed the reads via MiXCR and lists one record per CDR3 protein. Of roughly 200,000 distinct CDR3 sequences in the sample, about 60% were seen once. Germline CDR1 is SGHRS and CDR2 is YFSETQ. The CDR3 loop spans 17 amino acids. Losses at the gene ends were 2 bases for V and 1 base for J; bases not matched to a gene: 3. The sample holds many counts of this clonotype.

Input material: sorted CD4+, CD8+, or CD8+CD57+ T cells (not recorded which) from PBMCs. This sequence originates from a human donor with aplastic anemia. The rearrangement uses TRBV5-1 and TRBJ2-3; 14 bases are shared with TRBD2. The CDR3 reads CASSFGLAGGRTDTQYF. In DNA form, the CDR3 reads TGCGCCAGCAGCTTCGGACTAGCGGGGGGCCGCACAGATACGCAGTATTTT.